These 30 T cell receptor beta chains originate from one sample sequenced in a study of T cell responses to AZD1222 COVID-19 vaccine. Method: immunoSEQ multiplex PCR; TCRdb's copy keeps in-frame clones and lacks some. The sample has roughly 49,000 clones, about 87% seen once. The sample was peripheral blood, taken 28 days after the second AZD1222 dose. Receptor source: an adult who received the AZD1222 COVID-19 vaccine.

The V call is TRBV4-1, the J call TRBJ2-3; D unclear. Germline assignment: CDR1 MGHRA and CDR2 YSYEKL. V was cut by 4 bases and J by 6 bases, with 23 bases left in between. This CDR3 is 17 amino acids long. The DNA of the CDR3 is TGCGCCAGCAGCCTAGGACCAAGCTCCTCTCCCTGGGATACGCAGTATTTT. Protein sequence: CASSLGPSSSPWDTQYF.

The CDR3 reads CASSEQYQPQHF. The CDR3 DNA sequence: TGTGCCAGCAGTGAACAGTATCAGCCCCAGCATTTT. The rearrangement links TRBV2 to TRBJ1-5; no clear D. The CDR3 is made up of 12 amino acids. CDR1 is SNHLY, CDR2 FYNNEI, per germline. The V end was cut by 2 bases, the J end by 5 bases, with 4 bases between.

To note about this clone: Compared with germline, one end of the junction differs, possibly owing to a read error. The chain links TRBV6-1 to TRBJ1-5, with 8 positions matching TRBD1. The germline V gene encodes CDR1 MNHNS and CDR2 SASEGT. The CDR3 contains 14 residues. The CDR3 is CASREGTGTQPQHF. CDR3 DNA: TGTGCCAGCAGAGAAGGGACAGGTACTCAGCCCCAGCATTTT.

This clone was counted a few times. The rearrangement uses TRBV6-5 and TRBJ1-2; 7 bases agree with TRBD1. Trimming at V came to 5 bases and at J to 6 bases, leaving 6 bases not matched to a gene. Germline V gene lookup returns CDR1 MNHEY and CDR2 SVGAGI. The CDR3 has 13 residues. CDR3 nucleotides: TGTGCCAGCAGTCGAAGGGGGCAGGATGGCTACACCTTC. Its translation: CASSRRGQDGYTF.

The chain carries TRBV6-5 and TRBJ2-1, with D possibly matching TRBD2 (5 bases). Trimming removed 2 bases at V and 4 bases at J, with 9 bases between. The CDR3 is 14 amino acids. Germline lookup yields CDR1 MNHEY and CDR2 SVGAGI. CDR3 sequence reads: CASSYTGSYNEQFF. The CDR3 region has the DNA TGTGCCAGCAGTTACACGGGGAGTTACAATGAGCAGTTCTTC.

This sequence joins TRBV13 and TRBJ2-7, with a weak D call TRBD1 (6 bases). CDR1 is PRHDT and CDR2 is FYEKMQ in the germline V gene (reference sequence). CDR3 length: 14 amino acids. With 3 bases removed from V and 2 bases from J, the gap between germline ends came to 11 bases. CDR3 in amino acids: CASSLTGLAYEQYF. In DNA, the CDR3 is TGTGCCAGCAGCTTGACAGGATTAGCCTACGAGCAGTACTTC. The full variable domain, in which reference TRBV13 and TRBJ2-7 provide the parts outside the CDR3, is AAGVIQSPRHLIKEKRETATLKCYPIPRHDTVYWYQQGPGQDPQFLISFYEKMQSDKGSIPDRFSAQQFSDYHSELNMSSLELGDSALYFCASSLTGLAYEQYFGPGTRLTVT.

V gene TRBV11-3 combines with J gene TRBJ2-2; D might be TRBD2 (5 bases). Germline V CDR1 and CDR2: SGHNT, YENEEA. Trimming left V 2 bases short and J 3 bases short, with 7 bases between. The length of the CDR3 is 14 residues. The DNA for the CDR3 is TGTGCCAGCAGCTTATACGGGGACACCGGGGAGCTGTTTTTT. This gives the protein CASSLYGDTGELFF.

The CDR3 protein is CASSPWEKLFF. The CDR3 DNA is TGTGCCAGCAGTCCCTGGGAAAAACTGTTTTTT. The rearrangement links TRBV2 to TRBJ1-4; D unclear. Germline V gives CDR1 SNHLY, CDR2 FYNNEI. V lost 5 bases, J lost 8 bases, and 6 bases lay in between. This CDR3 spans 11 amino acids.

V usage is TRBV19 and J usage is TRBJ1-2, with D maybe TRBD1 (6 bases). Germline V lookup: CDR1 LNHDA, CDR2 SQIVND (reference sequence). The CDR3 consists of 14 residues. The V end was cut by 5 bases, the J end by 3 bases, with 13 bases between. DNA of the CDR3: TGTGCCAGTAGTTTAGGGGGGGCGGACTATGGCTACACCTTC. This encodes CASSLGGADYGYTF.

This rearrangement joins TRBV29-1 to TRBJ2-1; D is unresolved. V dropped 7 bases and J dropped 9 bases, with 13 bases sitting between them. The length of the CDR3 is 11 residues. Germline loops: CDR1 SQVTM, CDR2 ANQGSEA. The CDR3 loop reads CSARRAIEQFF. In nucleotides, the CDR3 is TGCAGCGCCCGTCGAGCAATTGAGCAGTTCTTC.

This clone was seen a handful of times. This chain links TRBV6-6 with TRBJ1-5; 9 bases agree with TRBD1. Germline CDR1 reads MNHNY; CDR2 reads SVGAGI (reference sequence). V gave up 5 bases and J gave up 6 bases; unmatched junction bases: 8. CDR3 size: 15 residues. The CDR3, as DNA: TGTGCCAGCAGTCGGGACAGGGATTTCGCTCAGCCCCAGCATTTT. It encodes CASSRDRDFAQPQHF.

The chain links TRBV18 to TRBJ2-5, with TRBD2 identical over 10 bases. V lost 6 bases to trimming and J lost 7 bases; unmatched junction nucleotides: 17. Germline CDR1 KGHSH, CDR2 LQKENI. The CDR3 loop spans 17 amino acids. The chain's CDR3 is CASSPVGGSSGSVTQYF. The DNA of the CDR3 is TGTGCCAGCTCCCCTGTCGGCGGATCTAGCGGGAGCGTGACCCAGTACTTC.

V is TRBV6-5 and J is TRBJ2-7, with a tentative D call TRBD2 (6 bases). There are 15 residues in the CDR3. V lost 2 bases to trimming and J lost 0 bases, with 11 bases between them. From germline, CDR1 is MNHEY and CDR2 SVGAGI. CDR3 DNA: TGTGCCAGCAGTTACGGGGTGGGGGGCTCCTACGAGCAGTACTTC. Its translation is CASSYGVGGSYEQYF.

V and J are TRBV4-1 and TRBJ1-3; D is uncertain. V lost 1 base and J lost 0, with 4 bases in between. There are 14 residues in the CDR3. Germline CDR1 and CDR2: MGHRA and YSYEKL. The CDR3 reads CASSQGSSGNTIYF. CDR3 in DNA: TGCGCCAGCAGCCAAGGGAGCTCTGGAAACACCATATATTTT.

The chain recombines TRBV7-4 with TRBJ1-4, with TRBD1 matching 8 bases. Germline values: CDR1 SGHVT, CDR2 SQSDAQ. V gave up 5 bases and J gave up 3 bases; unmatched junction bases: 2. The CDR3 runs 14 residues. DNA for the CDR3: TGTGCCAGCAGCACGACAGGGGCTAATGAAAAACTGTTTTTT. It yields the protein CASSTTGANEKLFF.

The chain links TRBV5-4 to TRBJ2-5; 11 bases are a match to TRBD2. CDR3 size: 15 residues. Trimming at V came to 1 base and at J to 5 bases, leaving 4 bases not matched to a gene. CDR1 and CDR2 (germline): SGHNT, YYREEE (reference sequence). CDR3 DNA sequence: TGTGCCAGCAGCTTGCTAGCGGGAGGAGGGGAGACCCAGTACTTC. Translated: CASSLLAGGGETQYF.

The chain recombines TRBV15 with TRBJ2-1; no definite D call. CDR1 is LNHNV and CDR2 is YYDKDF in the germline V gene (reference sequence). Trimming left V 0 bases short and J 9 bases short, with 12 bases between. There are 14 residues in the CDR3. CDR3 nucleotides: TGTGCCACCAGCAGAGATAATACGCCGGGTGAGCAGTTCTTC. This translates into CATSRDNTPGEQFF. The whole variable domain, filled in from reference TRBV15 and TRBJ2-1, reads DAMVIQNPRYQVTQFGKPVTLSCSQTLNHNVMYWYQQKSSQAPKLLFHYYDKDFNNEADTPDNFQSRRPNTSFCFLDIRSPGLGDTAMYLCATSRDNTPGEQFFGPGTRLTVL.

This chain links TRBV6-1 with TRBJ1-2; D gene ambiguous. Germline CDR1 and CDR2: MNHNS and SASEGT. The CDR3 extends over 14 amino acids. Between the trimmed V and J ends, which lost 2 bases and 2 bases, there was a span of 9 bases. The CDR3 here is CASSEHKVNYGYTF. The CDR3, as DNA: TGTGCCAGCAGTGAACATAAGGTAAACTATGGCTACACCTTC.

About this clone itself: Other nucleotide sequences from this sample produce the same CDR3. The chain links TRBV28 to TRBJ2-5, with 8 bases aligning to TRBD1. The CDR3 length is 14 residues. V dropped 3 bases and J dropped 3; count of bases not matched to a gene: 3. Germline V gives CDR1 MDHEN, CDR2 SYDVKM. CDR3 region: CASSLDRVKETQYF. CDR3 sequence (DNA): TGTGCCAGCAGTTTGGACAGGGTCAAAGAGACCCAGTACTTC. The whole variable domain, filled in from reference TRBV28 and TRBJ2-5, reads DVKVTQSSRYLVKRTGEKVFLECVQDMDHENMFWYRQDPGLGLRLIYFSYDVKMKEKGDIPEGYSVSREKKERFSLILESASTNQTSMYLCASSLDRVKETQYFGPGTRLLVL.

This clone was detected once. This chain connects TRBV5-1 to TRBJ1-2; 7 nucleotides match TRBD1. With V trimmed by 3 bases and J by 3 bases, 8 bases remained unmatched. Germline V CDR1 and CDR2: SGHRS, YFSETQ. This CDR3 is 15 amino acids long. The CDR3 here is CASSSTGWGYYGYTF. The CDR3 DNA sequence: TGCGCCAGCAGCTCGACAGGGTGGGGTTACTATGGCTACACCTTC.

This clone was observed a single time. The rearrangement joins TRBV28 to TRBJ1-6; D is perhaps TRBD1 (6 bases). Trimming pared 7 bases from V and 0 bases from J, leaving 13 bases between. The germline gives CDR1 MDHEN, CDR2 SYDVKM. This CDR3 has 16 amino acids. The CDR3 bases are TGTGCCAGCACAAGGCCCAGGGGCTCCTATAATTCACCCCTCCACTTT. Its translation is CASTRPRGSYNSPLHF.

The CDR3 protein is CASSEAMAGGNTIYF. The CDR3 DNA follows: TGTGCCAGCAGTGAAGCGATGGCAGGAGGAAACACCATATATTTT. The chain is built from TRBV6-1 and TRBJ1-3; D gene unclear. V was trimmed by 0 bases and J by 4 bases, leaving 10 bases between them. The CDR3 loop spans 15 amino acids. Germline CDR1 and CDR2: MNHNS and SASEGT.

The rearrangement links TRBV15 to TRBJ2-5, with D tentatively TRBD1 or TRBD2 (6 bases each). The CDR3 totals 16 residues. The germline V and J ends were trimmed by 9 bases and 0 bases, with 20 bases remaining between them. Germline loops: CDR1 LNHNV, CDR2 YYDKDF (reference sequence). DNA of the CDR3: TGTGCCACTCGGAGGGAGGCAGGGGCGTACCAAGAGACCCAGTACTTC. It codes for CATRREAGAYQETQYF.

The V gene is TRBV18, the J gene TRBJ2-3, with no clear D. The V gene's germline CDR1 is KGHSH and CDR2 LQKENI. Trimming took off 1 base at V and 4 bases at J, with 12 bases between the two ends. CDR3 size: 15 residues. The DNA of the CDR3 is TGTGCCAGCTCACCACTTGGCGGTGACCCAGATACGCAGTATTTT. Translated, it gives CASSPLGGDPDTQYF. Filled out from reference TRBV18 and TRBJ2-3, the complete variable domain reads NAGVMQNPRHLVRRRGQEARLRCSPMKGHSHVYWYRQLPEEGLKFMVYLQKENIIDESGMPKERFSAEFPKEGPSILRIQQVVRGDSAAYFCASSPLGGDPDTQYFGPGTRLTVL.

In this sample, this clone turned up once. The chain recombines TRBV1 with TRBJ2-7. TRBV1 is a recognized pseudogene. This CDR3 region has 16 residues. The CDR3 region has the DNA TGCATCAGCAGCCAAGATGGGACCCCACCCCCCTACGAGCAGTACTTC. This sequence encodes CISSQDGTPPPYEQYF.

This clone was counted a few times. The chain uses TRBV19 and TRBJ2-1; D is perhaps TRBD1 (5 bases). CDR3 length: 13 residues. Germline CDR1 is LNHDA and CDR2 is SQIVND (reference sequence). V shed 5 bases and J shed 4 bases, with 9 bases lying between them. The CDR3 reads CASSSRQYNEQFF. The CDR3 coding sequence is TGTGCCAGTAGTTCCCGACAGTACAATGAGCAGTTCTTC. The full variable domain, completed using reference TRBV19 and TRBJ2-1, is DGGITQSPKYLFRKEGQNVTLSCEQNLNHDAMYWYRQDPGQGLRLIYYSQIVNDFQKGDIAEGYSVSREKKESFPLTVTSAQKNPTAFYLCASSSRQYNEQFFGPGTRLTVL.

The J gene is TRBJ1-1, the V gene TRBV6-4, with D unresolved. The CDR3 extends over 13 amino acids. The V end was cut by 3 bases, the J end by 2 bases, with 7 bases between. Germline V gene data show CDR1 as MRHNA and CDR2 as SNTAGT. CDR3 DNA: TGTGCCAGCAGTGAGGCAGTAAACACTGAAGCTTTCTTT. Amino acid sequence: CASSEAVNTEAFF.

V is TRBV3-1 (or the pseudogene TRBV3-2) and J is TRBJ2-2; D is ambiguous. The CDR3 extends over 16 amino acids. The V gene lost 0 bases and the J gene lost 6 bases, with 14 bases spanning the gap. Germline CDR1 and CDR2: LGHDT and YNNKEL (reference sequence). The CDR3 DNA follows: TGTGCCAGCAGCCAAGATCCCCCTTCAAAGGCCGGGGAGCTGTTTTTT. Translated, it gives CASSQDPPSKAGELFF.

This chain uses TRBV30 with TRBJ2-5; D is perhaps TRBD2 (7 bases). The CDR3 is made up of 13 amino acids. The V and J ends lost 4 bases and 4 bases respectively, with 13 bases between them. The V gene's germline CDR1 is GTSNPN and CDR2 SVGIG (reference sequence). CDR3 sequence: CAWKQGGGETQYF. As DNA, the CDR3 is TGTGCCTGGAAACAGGGAGGGGGAGAGACCCAGTACTTC.

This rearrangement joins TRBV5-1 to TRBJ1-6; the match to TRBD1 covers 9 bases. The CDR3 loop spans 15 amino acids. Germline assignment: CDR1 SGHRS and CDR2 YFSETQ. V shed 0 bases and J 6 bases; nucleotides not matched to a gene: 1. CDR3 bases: TGCGCCAGCAGCTTGGAACAGGGGGCTAATTCACCCCTCCACTTT. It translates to CASSLEQGANSPLHF.